The TCR beta chain described here comes from a study of identical twins. The CDR3 extends over 17 amino acids. Overall study results and limits: Analyses of zero insertions could be partly confounded by invariant MAIT and iNKT cells. Compared with models, monozygotic twins showed more out-of-frame TCR alpha sharing. An excess of low generation probability was shown by twin-shared out-of-frame alpha sequences.

cDNA molecules carried unique molecular identifiers, and template switching added a universal primer site. TCRdb processed the 5' RACE reads anew with MiXCR; each CDR3 protein has one entry. The sample shows 1.5 million or so distinct CDR3 sequences, about 31% of them seen only once. Details on this clonotype: Its antigen is unknown.

The sample was cord blood. The chain combines TRBV21-1 with TRBJ2-3; the DNA was not used to check the table's D call, TRBD1. TRBV21-1 is a recognized pseudogene. The source of this sequence is a newborn girl in good health. CDR3 nucleotides: TGTGCCAGCAACAAAGTCCGAGACAGGGAAATCACAGATACGCAGTATTTT. Protein sequence: CASNKVRDREITDTQYF.